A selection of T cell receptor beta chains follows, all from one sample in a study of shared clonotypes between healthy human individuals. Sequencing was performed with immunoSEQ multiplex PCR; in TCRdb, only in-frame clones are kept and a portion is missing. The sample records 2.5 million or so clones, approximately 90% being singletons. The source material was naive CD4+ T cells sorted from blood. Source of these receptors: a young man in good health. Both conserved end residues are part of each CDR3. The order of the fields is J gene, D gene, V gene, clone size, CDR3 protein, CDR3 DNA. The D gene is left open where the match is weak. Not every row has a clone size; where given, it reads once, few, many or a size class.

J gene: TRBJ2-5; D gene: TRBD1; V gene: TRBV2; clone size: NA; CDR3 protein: CASSEAGKDRSLGTQYF; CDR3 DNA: TGTGCCAGCAGTGAAGCGGGGAAGGACAGGAGCCTAGGGACCCAGTACTTC
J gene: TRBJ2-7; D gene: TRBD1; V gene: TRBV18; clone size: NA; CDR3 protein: CASSPRQGLSYEQYF; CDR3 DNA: TGTGCCAGCTCACCAAGACAGGGCCTCAGCTACGAGCAGTACTTC
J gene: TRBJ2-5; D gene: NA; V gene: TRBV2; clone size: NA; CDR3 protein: CASSLQETQYF; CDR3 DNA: TGTGCCAGCAGCCTTCAAGAGACCCAGTACTTC
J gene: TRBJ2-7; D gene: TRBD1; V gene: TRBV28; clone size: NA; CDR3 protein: CASSLIPPTGVEQYF; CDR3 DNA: TGTGCCAGCAGTTTAATCCCCCCAACAGGGGTCGAGCAGTACTTC
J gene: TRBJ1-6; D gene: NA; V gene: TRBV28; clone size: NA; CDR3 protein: CASSLSRVTGENSPLHF; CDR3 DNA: TGTGCCAGCAGTTTATCTAGGGTGACAGGAGAAAATTCACCCCTCCACTTT
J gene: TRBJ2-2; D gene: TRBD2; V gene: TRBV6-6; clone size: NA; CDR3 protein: CASSYGAGGTGELFF; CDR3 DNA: TGTGCCAGCAGTTACGGGGCGGGAGGCACCGGGGAGCTGTTTTTT
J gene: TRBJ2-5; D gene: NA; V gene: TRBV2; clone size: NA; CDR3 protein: CASTGDSVTQYF; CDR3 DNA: TGTGCCAGCACCGGCGACAGTGTGACCCAGTACTTC
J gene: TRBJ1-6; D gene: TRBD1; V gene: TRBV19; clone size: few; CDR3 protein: CASSIDGTGINSPLHF; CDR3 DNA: TGTGCCAGTAGTATAGATGGGACAGGAATTAATTCACCCCTCCACTTT
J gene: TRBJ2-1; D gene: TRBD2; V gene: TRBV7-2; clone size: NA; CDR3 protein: CASSLGGLAPYNEQFF; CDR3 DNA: TGTGCCAGCAGCTTAGGGGGACTAGCGCCGTACAATGAGCAGTTCTTC
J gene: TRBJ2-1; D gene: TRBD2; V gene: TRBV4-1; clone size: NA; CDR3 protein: CASSQELAGGPGNEQFF; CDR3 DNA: TGCGCCAGCAGCCAAGAACTAGCGGGGGGGCCAGGAAATGAGCAGTTCTTC
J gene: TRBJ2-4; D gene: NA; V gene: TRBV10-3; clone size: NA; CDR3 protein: CAISEFPQALAKNIQYF; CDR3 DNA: TGTGCCATCAGTGAGTTTCCGCAGGCGTTAGCCAAAAACATTCAGTACTTC
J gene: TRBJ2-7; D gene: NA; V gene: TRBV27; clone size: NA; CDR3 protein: CASGGTGYEQYF; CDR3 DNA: TGTGCCAGCGGTGGGACGGGCTACGAGCAGTACTTC
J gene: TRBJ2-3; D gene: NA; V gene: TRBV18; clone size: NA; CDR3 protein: CASSPQGTSSTDTQYF; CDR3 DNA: TGTGCCAGCTCACCACAGGGGACAAGCAGCACAGATACGCAGTATTTT
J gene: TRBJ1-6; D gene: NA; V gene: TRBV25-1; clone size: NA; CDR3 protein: CASSEFQDRNSPLHF; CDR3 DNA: TGTGCCAGCAGTGAGTTCCAGGATCGTAATTCACCCCTCCACTTT
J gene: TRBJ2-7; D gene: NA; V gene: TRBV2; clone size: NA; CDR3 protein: CASSRDHSYEQYF; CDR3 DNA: TGTGCCAGCAGTAGGGACCACTCCTACGAGCAGTACTTC
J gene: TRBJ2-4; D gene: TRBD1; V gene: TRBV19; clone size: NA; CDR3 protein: CASRSAGGKNIQYF; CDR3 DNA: TGTGCCAGTAGGTCGGCAGGGGGCAAAAACATTCAGTACTTC
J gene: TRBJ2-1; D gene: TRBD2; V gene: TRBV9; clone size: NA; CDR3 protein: CASSALAGGLYNEQFF; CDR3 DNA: TGTGCCAGCAGCGCCCTAGCGGGAGGCCTATACAATGAGCAGTTCTTC